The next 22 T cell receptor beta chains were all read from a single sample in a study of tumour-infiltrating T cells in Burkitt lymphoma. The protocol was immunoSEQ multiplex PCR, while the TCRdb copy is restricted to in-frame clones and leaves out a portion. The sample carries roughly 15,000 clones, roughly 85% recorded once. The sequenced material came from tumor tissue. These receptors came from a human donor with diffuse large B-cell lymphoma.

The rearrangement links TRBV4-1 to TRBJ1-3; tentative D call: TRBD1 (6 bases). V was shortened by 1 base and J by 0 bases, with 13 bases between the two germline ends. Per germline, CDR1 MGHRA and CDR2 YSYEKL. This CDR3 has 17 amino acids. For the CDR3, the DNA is TGCGCCAGCAGCCAAGCAGGAGGGGGACTCTCTGGAAACACCATATATTTT. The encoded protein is CASSQAGGGLSGNTIYF.

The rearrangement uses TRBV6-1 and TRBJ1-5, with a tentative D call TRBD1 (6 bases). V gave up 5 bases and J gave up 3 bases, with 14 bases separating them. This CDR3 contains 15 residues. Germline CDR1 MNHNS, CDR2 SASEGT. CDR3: CASSPGDIPNQPQHF. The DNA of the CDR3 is TGTGCCAGCAGTCCGGGGGACATACCCAATCAGCCCCAGCATTTT.

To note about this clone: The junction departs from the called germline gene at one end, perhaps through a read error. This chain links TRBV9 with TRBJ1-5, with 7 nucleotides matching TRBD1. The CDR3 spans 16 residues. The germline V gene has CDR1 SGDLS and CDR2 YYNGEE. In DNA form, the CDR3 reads TGTGCCAGCAGCGGAGAAGACAGGGCGAGCAATCAGCCTCAGCATTTT. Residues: CASSGEDRASNQPQHF.

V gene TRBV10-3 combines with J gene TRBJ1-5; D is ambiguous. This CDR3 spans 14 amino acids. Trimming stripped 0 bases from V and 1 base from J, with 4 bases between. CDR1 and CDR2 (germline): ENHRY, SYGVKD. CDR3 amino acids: CAISESGSNQPQHF. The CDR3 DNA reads TGTGCCATCAGTGAGTCCGGGAGCAATCAGCCCCAGCATTTT.

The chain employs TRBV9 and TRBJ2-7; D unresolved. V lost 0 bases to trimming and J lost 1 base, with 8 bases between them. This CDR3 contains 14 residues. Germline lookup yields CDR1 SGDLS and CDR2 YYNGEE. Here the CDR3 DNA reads TGTGCCAGCAGCGTAGGTCAGGATTCCTACGAGCAGTACTTC. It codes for CASSVGQDSYEQYF.

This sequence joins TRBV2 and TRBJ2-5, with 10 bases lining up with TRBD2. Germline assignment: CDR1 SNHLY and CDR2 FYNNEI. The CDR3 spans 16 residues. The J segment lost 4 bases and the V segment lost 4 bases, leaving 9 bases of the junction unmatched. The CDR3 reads CASSAEVAGGGETQYF. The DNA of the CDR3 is TGTGCCAGCAGTGCCGAGGTAGCGGGGGGAGGAGAGACCCAGTACTTC. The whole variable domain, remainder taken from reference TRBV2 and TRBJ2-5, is EPEVTQTPSHQVTQMGQEVILRCVPISNHLYFYWYRQILGQKVEFLVSFYNNEISEKSEIFDDQFSVERPDGSNFTLKIRSTKLEDSAMYFCASSAEVAGGGETQYFGPGTRLLVL.

This chain's CDR3 is CASSSPAGKTEAFF. Written as DNA, the CDR3 is TGTGCCAGCAGCTCTCCCGCAGGGAAAACTGAAGCTTTCTTT. This chain links TRBV5-4 with TRBJ1-1; maybe TRBD1 (5 bases). This CDR3 comprises 14 residues. Trimming pared 3 bases from V and 5 bases from J, leaving 14 bases between. Germline V gene data show CDR1 as SGHNT and CDR2 as YYREEE (reference sequence).

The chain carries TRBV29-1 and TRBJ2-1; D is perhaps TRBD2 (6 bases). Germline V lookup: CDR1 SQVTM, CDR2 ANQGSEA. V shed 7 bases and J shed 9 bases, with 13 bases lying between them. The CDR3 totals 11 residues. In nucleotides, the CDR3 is TGCAGCGCTCTAACCGGGGGTGAGCAGTTCTTC. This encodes CSALTGGEQFF.

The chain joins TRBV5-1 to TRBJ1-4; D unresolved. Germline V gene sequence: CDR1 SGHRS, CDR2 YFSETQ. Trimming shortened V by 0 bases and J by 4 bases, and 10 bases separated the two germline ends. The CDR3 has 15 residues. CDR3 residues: CASSLAMGFNEKLFF. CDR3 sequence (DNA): TGCGCCAGCAGCTTGGCCATGGGGTTTAATGAAAAACTGTTTTTT.

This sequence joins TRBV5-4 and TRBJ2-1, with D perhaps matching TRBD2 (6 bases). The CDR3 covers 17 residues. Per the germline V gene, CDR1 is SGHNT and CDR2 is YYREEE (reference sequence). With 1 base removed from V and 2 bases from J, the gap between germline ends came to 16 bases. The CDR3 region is CASSLPPRGEAYNEQFF. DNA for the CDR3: TGTGCCAGCAGCTTGCCGCCCAGAGGGGAGGCCTACAATGAGCAGTTCTTC.

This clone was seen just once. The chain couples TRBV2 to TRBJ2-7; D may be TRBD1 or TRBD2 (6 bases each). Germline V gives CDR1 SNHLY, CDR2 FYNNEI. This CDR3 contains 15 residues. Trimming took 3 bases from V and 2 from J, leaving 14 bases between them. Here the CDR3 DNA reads TGTGCCAGCAGTGACGTTGGGGGGCAGGCCTACGAGCAGTACTTC. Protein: CASSDVGGQAYEQYF.

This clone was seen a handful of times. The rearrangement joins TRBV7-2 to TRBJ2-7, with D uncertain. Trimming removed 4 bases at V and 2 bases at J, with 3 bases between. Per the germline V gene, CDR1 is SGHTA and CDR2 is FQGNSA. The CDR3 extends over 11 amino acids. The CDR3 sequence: CASSSTYEQYF. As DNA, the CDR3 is TGTGCCAGCAGCTCTACCTACGAGCAGTACTTC.

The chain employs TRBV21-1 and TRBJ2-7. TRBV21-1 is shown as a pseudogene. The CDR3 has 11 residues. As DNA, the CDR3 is TGTGCCAGCTATACGATGGTCGAGCAGTACTTC. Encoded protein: CASYTMVEQYF.

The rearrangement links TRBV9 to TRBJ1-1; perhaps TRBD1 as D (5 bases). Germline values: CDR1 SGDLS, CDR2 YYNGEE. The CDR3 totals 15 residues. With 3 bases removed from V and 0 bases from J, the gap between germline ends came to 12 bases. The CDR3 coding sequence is TGTGCCAGCAGCGACGGGGGAGTAATGAACACTGAAGCTTTCTTT. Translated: CASSDGGVMNTEAFF.

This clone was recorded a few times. This CDR3 is CASSSLPGQGRTEAFF. In DNA, the CDR3 is TGCGCCAGCAGCTCTTTACCGGGACAGGGGAGGACTGAAGCTTTCTTT. The chain links TRBV4-1 to TRBJ1-1, with 10 bases matching TRBD1. From germline, CDR1 is MGHRA and CDR2 YSYEKL. The V gene end was trimmed by 5 bases and the J gene end by 5 bases; junction bases not matched to a gene: 11. The CDR3 is made up of 16 amino acids.

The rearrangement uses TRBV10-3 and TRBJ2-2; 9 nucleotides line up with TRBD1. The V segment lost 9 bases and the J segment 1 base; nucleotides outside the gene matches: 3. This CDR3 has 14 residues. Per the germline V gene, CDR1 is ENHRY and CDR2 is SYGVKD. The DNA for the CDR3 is TGTGCCATTACGGGACAGGGGAACACCGGGGAGCTGTTTTTT. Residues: CAITGQGNTGELFF.

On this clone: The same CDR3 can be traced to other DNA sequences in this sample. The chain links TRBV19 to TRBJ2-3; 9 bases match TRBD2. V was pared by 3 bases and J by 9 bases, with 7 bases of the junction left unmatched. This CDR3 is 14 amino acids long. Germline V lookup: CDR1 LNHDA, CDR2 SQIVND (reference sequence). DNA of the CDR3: TGTGCCAGTAGTATTCTGGCGGGAGGGGACACGCAGTATTTT. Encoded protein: CASSILAGGDTQYF.

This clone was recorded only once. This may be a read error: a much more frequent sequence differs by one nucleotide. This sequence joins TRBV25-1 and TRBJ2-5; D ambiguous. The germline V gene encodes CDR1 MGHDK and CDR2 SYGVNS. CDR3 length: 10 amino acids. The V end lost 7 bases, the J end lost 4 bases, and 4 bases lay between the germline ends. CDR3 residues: CASNGETQYF. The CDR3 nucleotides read TGTGCCAGCAATGGAGAGACCCAGTACTTC.

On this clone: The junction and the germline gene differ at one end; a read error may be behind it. CDR3 sequence reads: CANSLSWGRNTEAFF. CDR3 in DNA: TGTGCCAACAGCTTGAGTTGGGGGCGGAACACTGAAGCTTTCTTT. This chain connects TRBV5-5 to TRBJ1-1; a possible D gene is TRBD1 (6 bases). This CDR3 contains 15 residues. CDR1 and CDR2 from the germline V gene are SGHKS and YYEKEE (reference sequence).

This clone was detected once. The DNA of the CDR3 is TGTGCCAGTTCGAGGAGGGTTCGCGACTACGAGCAGTACTTC. Residues: CASSRRVRDYEQYF. V usage is TRBV7-2 and J usage is TRBJ2-7, with a tentative D call TRBD2 (6 bases). V was trimmed by 9 bases and J by 3 bases, leaving 18 bases between them. This CDR3 spans 14 amino acids. The germline gives CDR1 SGHTA, CDR2 FQGNSA.

In nucleotides, the CDR3 is TGTGCCAGCAGCTTCGAAGGGGACTCTGGGGCCAACGTCCTGACTTTC. Translated, it gives CASSFEGDSGANVLTF. J is TRBJ2-6 and V is TRBV5-8; D perhaps matches TRBD1 (5 bases). Per germline, CDR1 SGHTS and CDR2 YDEGEE. The CDR3 runs 16 residues. With 2 bases removed from V and 0 bases from J, the gap between germline ends came to 9 bases.

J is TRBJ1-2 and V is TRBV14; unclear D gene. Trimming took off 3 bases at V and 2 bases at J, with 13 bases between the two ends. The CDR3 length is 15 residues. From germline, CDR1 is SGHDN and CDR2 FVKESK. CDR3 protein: CASSHPGGGNYGYTF. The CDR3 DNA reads TGTGCCAGCAGCCACCCAGGAGGTGGGAACTATGGCTACACCTTC.